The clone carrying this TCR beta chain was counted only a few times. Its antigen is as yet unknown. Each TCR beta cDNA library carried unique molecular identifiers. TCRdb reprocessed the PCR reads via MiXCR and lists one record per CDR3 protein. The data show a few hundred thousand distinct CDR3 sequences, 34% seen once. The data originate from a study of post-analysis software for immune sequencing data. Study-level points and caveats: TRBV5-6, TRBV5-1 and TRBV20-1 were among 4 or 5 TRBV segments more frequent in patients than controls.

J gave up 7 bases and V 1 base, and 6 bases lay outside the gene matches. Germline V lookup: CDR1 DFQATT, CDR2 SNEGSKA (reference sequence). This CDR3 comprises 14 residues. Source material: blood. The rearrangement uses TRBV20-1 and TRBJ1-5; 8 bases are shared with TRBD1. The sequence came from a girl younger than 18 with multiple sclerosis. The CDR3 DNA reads TGCAGTGCTAGAGGGAGAAACAGGGGGCAGCCCCAGCATTTT. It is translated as CSARGRNRGQPQHF.